The 31 T cell receptor beta chains below were found in one sample sequenced in a study of blood T cell repertoires in COVID-19. Only in-frame clones appear in the TCRdb table, and some are missing; sequencing was by immunoSEQ multiplex PCR. The sample has under 450,000 clones; roughly 87% are singletons. The sequenced material came from PBMCs or T cells enriched from blood (not recorded which). The receptors were gathered from a woman aged 30 to 39 who had recovered from COVID-19.

The V call is TRBV18, the J call TRBJ1-1, with D possibly TRBD1 on 6 matching bases. Germline CDR1 is KGHSH and CDR2 is LQKENI. With 3 bases removed from V and 1 base from J, the gap between germline ends came to 15 bases. The CDR3 loop spans 16 amino acids. The CDR3 loop reads CASSPLPGAENTEAFF. The DNA of the CDR3 is TGTGCCAGCTCACCTCTTCCAGGGGCGGAGAACACTGAAGCTTTCTTT.

V usage is TRBV6-5 and J usage is TRBJ1-4; D not certain. The CDR3 spans 15 residues. Germline V gene lookup returns CDR1 MNHEY and CDR2 SVGAGI. V was shortened by 7 bases and J by 6 bases, with 18 bases between the two germline ends. CDR3: CASNFNGVSHEKLFF. The CDR3 DNA reads as TGTGCCAGCAATTTCAACGGGGTGTCGCATGAAAAACTGTTTTTT.

The V and J genes are TRBV6-5 and TRBJ2-7; a weak D match, TRBD1 (6 bases). V gave up 5 bases and J gave up 3 bases, with 11 bases separating them. The germline V gene has CDR1 MNHEY and CDR2 SVGAGI. The CDR3 totals 13 residues. CDR3 protein: CASSQTGYYEQYF. Written as DNA, the CDR3 is TGTGCCAGCAGTCAAACAGGGTACTACGAGCAGTACTTC.

V gene TRBV5-6 combines with J gene TRBJ2-3; TRBD1 is a possible D gene (6 bases). Trimming pared 2 bases from V and 5 bases from J, leaving 15 bases between. The CDR3 is 15 residues long. CDR1 and CDR2 from the germline V gene are SGHDT and YYEEEE. The CDR3 region has the DNA TGTGCCAGCAGCTTTCTTGGGGGCCGGGAAGATACGCAGTATTTT. Translation gives CASSFLGGREDTQYF.

The V call is TRBV2, the J call TRBJ1-1, with D perhaps TRBD1 (6 bases). CDR1 and CDR2 (germline): SNHLY, FYNNEI. CDR3 length equals 12 residues. The V gene lost 11 bases and the J gene lost 4 bases, with 14 bases spanning the gap. CDR3 DNA sequence: TGTGCCGTACCAGGGGTCACCACTGAAGCTTTCTTT. Amino acid sequence: CAVPGVTTEAFF.

The rearrangement uses TRBV29-1 and TRBJ2-7, with D maybe TRBD2 (5 bases). Trimming removed 3 bases at V and 7 bases at J, with 16 bases between. Germline V gene sequence: CDR1 SQVTM, CDR2 ANQGSEA. The CDR3 length is 13 residues. In nucleotides, the CDR3 is TGCAGCGTTGAGATCCCTAGCCATCGGGAGCAGTACTTC. Its protein product is CSVEIPSHREQYF.

CDR3 sequence (DNA): TGTGCCAGTAGTGTACAGGGGTACACTGAAGCTTTCTTT. Its translation is CASSVQGYTEAFF. The genes are TRBV19 and TRBJ1-1; TRBD1 matches at 7 bases. V shed 5 bases, J shed 3 bases, and the junction held 3 bases outside the gene matches. Per the germline V gene, CDR1 is LNHDA and CDR2 is SQIVND (reference sequence). The CDR3 runs 13 residues.

This rearrangement joins TRBV2 to TRBJ2-1, with D possibly matching TRBD2 (7 bases). This CDR3 has 16 amino acids. V lost 4 bases and J 6 bases, leaving 19 bases between the germline ends. Germline V gene sequence: CDR1 SNHLY, CDR2 FYNNEI. CDR3 coding DNA: TGTGCCAGCAGTGTACGAGGGGGAGGGCCTGCCAATGAGCAGTTCTTC. Its protein product is CASSVRGGGPANEQFF.

This chain connects TRBV27 to TRBJ2-1; tentative D call: TRBD2 (5 bases). CDR1 and CDR2 from the germline V gene are MNHEY and SMNVEV (reference sequence). Trimming pared 2 bases from V and 7 bases from J, leaving 12 bases between. The CDR3 has 14 residues. The CDR3 reads CASSLRPRGNEQFF. The CDR3 DNA reads as TGTGCCAGCAGTTTACGGCCCCGGGGAAATGAGCAGTTCTTC.

The rearrangement joins TRBV15 to TRBJ2-1; no clear D. Trimming took 0 bases from V and 7 from J, leaving 16 bases between them. Per the germline V gene, CDR1 is LNHNV and CDR2 is YYDKDF (reference sequence). The CDR3 covers 16 residues. CDR3 residues: CATSRDMGSAGNEQFF. For the CDR3, the DNA is TGTGCCACCAGCAGAGATATGGGCTCTGCTGGAAATGAGCAGTTCTTC.

DNA of the CDR3: TGTGCCAGTAGTATGGGAGACGGAAAAGCTTTCTTT. It encodes CASSMGDGKAFF. The chain combines TRBV19 with TRBJ1-1, with unresolved D. Trimming cost V 3 bases and J 9 bases, with 11 bases left between them. The CDR3 is made up of 12 amino acids. Germline assignment: CDR1 LNHDA and CDR2 SQIVND (reference sequence).

This clone occurred once. Other DNA sequences in this sample translate to the same CDR3. The chain carries TRBV5-1 and TRBJ2-5; unclear D gene. The germline gives CDR1 SGHRS, CDR2 YFSETQ. With 0 bases removed from V and 3 bases from J, the gap between germline ends came to 6 bases. The CDR3 is 13 amino acids. In DNA form, the CDR3 reads TGCGCCAGCAGCTTGGGACGGGAAGAGACCCAGTACTTC. It encodes CASSLGREETQYF.

The chain joins TRBV9 to TRBJ2-3; TRBD2 might be the D (5 bases). Germline-derived CDR1 and CDR2 are SGDLS and YYNGEE. The CDR3 totals 17 residues. V lost 0 bases and J lost 1, with 15 bases in between. In nucleotides, the CDR3 is TGTGCCAGCAGCGTAGGTACGGGCGGGTACGGCACAGATACGCAGTATTTT. Its translation: CASSVGTGGYGTDTQYF.

The gene calls are TRBV5-4 and TRBJ2-1, with 8 bases fitting TRBD2. From germline, CDR1 is SGHNT and CDR2 YYREEE (reference sequence). This CDR3 is 16 amino acids long. Trimming took 3 bases from V and 10 from J; bases not matched to a gene: 15. CDR3 nucleotides: TGTGCCAGCAGCTCTGCACTGAGCGGGAGAATCGGAGAGCAGTTCTTC. It specifies CASSSALSGRIGEQFF.

This chain joins TRBV7-9 and TRBJ1-2; 9 bases are a match to TRBD1. The CDR3 covers 14 residues. With 1 base clipped from V and 8 bases from J, the junction kept 5 bases outside the gene matches. Germline CDR1 reads SEHNR; CDR2 reads FQNEAQ (reference sequence). The CDR3 is CASSLDDRGYGYTF. CDR3 nucleotide sequence: TGTGCCAGCAGCTTAGACGACAGGGGGTACGGCTACACCTTC. Supplemented by reference TRBV7-9 and TRBJ1-2, the full variable domain reads DTGVSQNPRHKITKRGQNVTFRCDPISEHNRLYWYRQTLGQGPEFLTYFQNEAQLEKSRLLSDRFSAERPKGSFSTLEIQRTEQGDSAMYLCASSLDDRGYGYTFGSGTRLTVV.

The gene calls are TRBV7-6 and TRBJ2-2; 7 nucleotides align to TRBD2. Germline V CDR1 and CDR2: SGHVS, FNYEAQ. This CDR3 region has 16 residues. Unmatched junction bases numbered 4, after V lost 1 base and J lost 2 bases. The CDR3 nucleotides are TGTGCCAGCAGCTTAGAAAGCGGGGCAAACACCGGGGAGCTGTTTTTT. Translating it yields CASSLESGANTGELFF. The whole variable domain, filled in from reference TRBV7-6 and TRBJ2-2, reads GAGVSQSPRYKVTKRGQDVALRCDPISGHVSLYWYRQALGQGPEFLTYFNYEAQQDKSGLPNDRFSAERPEGSISTLTIQRTEQRDSAMYRCASSLESGANTGELFFGEGSRLTVL.

The chain employs TRBV5-4 and TRBJ2-7, with D perhaps TRBD1 (5 bases). CDR1 and CDR2 from the germline V gene are SGHNT and YYREEE (reference sequence). The CDR3 has 15 amino acids. Trimming removed 0 bases at V and 5 bases at J, with 15 bases between. The CDR3 region is CASSLAVQGTHEQYF. CDR3 coding DNA: TGTGCCAGCAGCTTGGCAGTTCAGGGTACCCACGAGCAGTACTTC.

The chain carries TRBV6-5 and TRBJ2-7, with D possibly being TRBD1 (6 bases). The CDR3 has 13 amino acids. The germline CDR1 and CDR2 sequences are MNHEY and SVGAGI. Trimming shortened V by 6 bases and J by 1 base, and 10 bases separated the two germline ends. The CDR3 region has the DNA TGTGCCAGCAGCCGGGACAATTCCTACGAGCAGTACTTC. This encodes CASSRDNSYEQYF.

The CDR3, as DNA: TGTGCCAGCAGTTTCCGCGTCGGGACTACCTACGAGCAGTACTTC. It translates to CASSFRVGTTYEQYF. The chain links TRBV27 to TRBJ2-7; TRBD2 agrees at 7 bases. The CDR3 length is 15 residues. J lost 2 bases, V lost 3 bases, and 7 bases had no gene match. Looked up from germline, CDR1 is MNHEY and CDR2 is SMNVEV (reference sequence).

This clone appeared once. This chain uses TRBV14 with TRBJ2-7, with 9 bases matching TRBD1. Germline lookup yields CDR1 SGHDN and CDR2 FVKESK. The CDR3 sequence is 14 residues long. V shed 5 bases and J 5 bases; nucleotides not matched to a gene: 7. In DNA form, the CDR3 reads TGTGCCAGCAGCTTTACAGGGGGCGCGGACGAGCAGTACTTC. Its translation is CASSFTGGADEQYF.

The chain carries TRBV19 and TRBJ2-7, with TRBD2 identical over 7 bases. The J segment lost 3 bases and the V segment lost 3 bases, leaving 2 bases of the junction unmatched. Germline V CDR1 and CDR2: LNHDA, SQIVND (reference sequence). CDR3 length: 13 amino acids. This CDR3 is CASSIASGYEQYF. The CDR3 region has the DNA TGTGCCAGTAGTATCGCTAGCGGCTACGAGCAGTACTTC.

This rearrangement joins TRBV29-1 to TRBJ2-7, with 7 bases fitting TRBD2. CDR3 length equals 15 residues. V dropped 3 bases and J dropped 2; count of bases not matched to a gene: 10. Looked up from germline, CDR1 is SQVTM and CDR2 is ANQGSEA. DNA for the CDR3: TGCAGCGTTGAGAGTCGGCGGGAGAGCACCTACGAGCAGTACTTC. Translating it yields CSVESRRESTYEQYF.

V and J are TRBV7-9 and TRBJ2-7, with 10 bases fitting TRBD1. V was pared by 5 bases and J by 6 bases, with 10 bases of the junction left unmatched. This CDR3 contains 15 residues. CDR1 is SEHNR and CDR2 is FQNEAQ in the germline V gene (reference sequence). The CDR3 sequence is CASSPTGTGVSEQYF. Here the CDR3 DNA reads TGTGCCAGCAGCCCAACCGGGACAGGGGTGTCCGAGCAGTACTTC. Full variable domain (rest looked up from reference TRBV7-9 and TRBJ2-7): DTGVSQNPRHKITKRGQNVTFRCDPISEHNRLYWYRQTLGQGPEFLTYFQNEAQLEKSRLLSDRFSAERPKGSFSTLEIQRTEQGDSAMYLCASSPTGTGVSEQYFGPGTRLTVT.

The chain has TRBV2 and TRBJ1-6, with no clear D. CDR1 SNHLY and CDR2 FYNNEI come from the germline V gene. With 3 bases removed from V and 7 bases from J, the gap between germline ends came to 10 bases. CDR3 length: 14 amino acids. CDR3 residues: CASSELSVNSPLHF. The CDR3 bases are TGTGCCAGCAGTGAGTTGTCGGTAAATTCACCCCTCCACTTT. The whole variable domain, filled in from reference TRBV2 and TRBJ1-6, reads EPEVTQTPSHQVTQMGQEVILRCVPISNHLYFYWYRQILGQKVEFLVSFYNNEISEKSEIFDDQFSVERPDGSNFTLKIRSTKLEDSAMYFCASSELSVNSPLHFGNGTRLTVT.

This chain connects TRBV27 to TRBJ2-7; 10 bases line up with TRBD1. This CDR3 is 15 amino acids long. Per the germline V gene, CDR1 is MNHEY and CDR2 is SMNVEV (reference sequence). V shed 6 bases, J shed 3 bases, and the junction held 8 bases outside the gene matches. The CDR3 region is CASSPGQGLSYEQYF. The CDR3 nucleotides read TGTGCCAGCAGCCCGGGACAGGGGCTTAGCTACGAGCAGTACTTC.

This clone appeared once. This chain joins TRBV28 and TRBJ1-5, with D possibly TRBD1 on 5 matching bases. V lost 5 bases to trimming and J lost 11 bases, with 19 bases between them. The length of the CDR3 is 14 residues. Germline V lookup: CDR1 MDHEN, CDR2 SYDVKM. In DNA form, the CDR3 reads TGTGCCAGCAGTCCCTCCGGCTCCATCAGGGCCCAGCATTTT. Translating gives CASSPSGSIRAQHF. Combining the CDR3 with reference TRBV28 and TRBJ1-5 gives the whole variable domain DVKVTQSSRYLVKRTGEKVFLECVQDMDHENMFWYRQDPGLGLRLIYFSYDVKMKEKGDIPEGYSVSREKKERFSLILESASTNQTSMYLCASSPSGSIRAQHFGDGTRLSIL.

V and J are TRBV7-2 and TRBJ1-2; 7 bases map to TRBD1. Trimming at V came to 0 bases and at J to 2 bases, leaving 6 bases not matched to a gene. Germline CDR1 SGHTA, CDR2 FQGNSA. The CDR3 covers 16 residues. The CDR3 sequence is CASSLAGGQNNYGYTF. The CDR3 DNA reads TGTGCCAGCAGCTTAGCGGGGGGACAGAACAACTATGGCTACACCTTC.

The chain recombines TRBV5-4 with TRBJ1-1; D is possibly TRBD1 (5 bases). The CDR3 runs to 16 residues. Trimming took off 0 bases at V and 4 bases at J, with 16 bases between the two ends. Germline V gene sequence: CDR1 SGHNT, CDR2 YYREEE (reference sequence). The CDR3 coding sequence is TGTGCCAGCAGCTTGGATGGCTCCTTGGGGGGCACTGAAGCTTTCTTT. Translated: CASSLDGSLGGTEAFF. The variable domain in full, completed from reference TRBV5-4 and TRBJ1-1, reads ETGVTQSPTHLIKTRGQQVTLRCSSQSGHNTVSWYQQALGQGPQFIFQYYREEENGRGNFPPRFSGLQFPNYSSELNVNALELDDSALYLCASSLDGSLGGTEAFFGQGTRLTVV.

Only one count was recorded for this clone. The chain recombines TRBV5-5 with TRBJ1-2; weak D call: TRBD1 (6 bases). Germline V gives CDR1 SGHKS, CDR2 YYEKEE (reference sequence). V was cut by 4 bases and J by 7 bases, with 14 bases left in between. The CDR3 consists of 13 residues. This CDR3 is CASSLGGGSGYTF. CDR3 coding DNA: TGTGCCAGCAGCCTTGGGGGGGGCTCTGGCTACACCTTC.

This clone was detected only once. The V and J genes are TRBV7-9 and TRBJ2-5; 10 nucleotides match TRBD1. CDR1 and CDR2 (germline): SEHNR, FQNEAQ (reference sequence). V lost 5 bases and J lost 5; bases outside the gene matches: 5. The CDR3 contains 14 residues. The CDR3 protein is CASSRQGAGETQYF. CDR3 nucleotide sequence: TGTGCCAGCAGCCGACAGGGGGCAGGGGAGACCCAGTACTTC.

The chain employs TRBV2 and TRBJ2-6, with unresolved D. Germline values: CDR1 SNHLY, CDR2 FYNNEI. Trimming stripped 7 bases from V and 4 bases from J, with 14 bases between. This CDR3 region has 15 residues. CDR3 protein: CASTGSTGGANVLTF. DNA of the CDR3: TGTGCCAGCACAGGCAGCACTGGAGGGGCCAACGTCCTGACTTTC.